The entry below describes one T cell receptor beta chain. This record belongs to a study of blood T cell repertoires in COVID-19. Clones were read by immunoSEQ multiplex PCR, and TCRdb kept only the in-frame ones, dropping some. The table lists about 200,000 clones, approximately 81% of them singletons, with roughly 5% in the top ten. The V end lost 0 bases, the J end lost 1 base, and 6 bases lay between the germline ends. Germline CDR1 and CDR2: KGHSH and LQKENI. The CDR3 loop spans 14 amino acids. The sequence came from a woman older than 75 with acute or convalescent COVID-19. The specimen sequenced was peripheral blood. The chain recombines TRBV18 with TRBJ2-5, with D tentatively TRBD1 (6 bases). CDR3 sequence reads: CASSPPGAQETQYF. In nucleotides, the CDR3 is TGTGCCAGCTCACCACCGGGGGCCCAAGAGACCCAGTACTTC.